One and the same sample provided the 2 T cell receptor beta chains below, sequenced in a study of blood T cell repertoires in COVID-19. Only in-frame clones appear in the TCRdb table, and some are missing; sequencing was by immunoSEQ multiplex PCR. The data contain around 300,000 clones, around 90% of them singletons. The specimen was peripheral blood. All receptors come from a man aged 50 to 59 with active or convalescent COVID-19.

CDR3 bases: TGTGCCAGCAGCTTGAGCAATTTGAACTACGAGCAGTACTTC. This codes for CASSLSNLNYEQYF. The chain recombines TRBV5-6 with TRBJ2-7; D is uncertain. There are 14 residues in the CDR3. V was trimmed by 1 base and J by 3 bases, leaving 11 bases between them. Germline loops: CDR1 SGHDT, CDR2 YYEEEE.

The V call is TRBV5-1, the J call TRBJ1-6; 8 bases agree with TRBD1. Trimming cost V 4 bases and J 5 bases; bases outside gene matches: 5. The length of the CDR3 is 15 residues. Germline V gene sequence: CDR1 SGHRS, CDR2 YFSETQ. Here the CDR3 reads CASSAQGVDNSPLHF. Written as DNA, the CDR3 is TGCGCCAGCAGCGCACAGGGGGTAGATAATTCACCCCTCCACTTT. Based on the CDR3 plus reference TRBV5-1 and TRBJ1-6, the full variable domain is KAGVTQTPRYLIKTRGQQVTLSCSPISGHRSVSWYQQTPGQGLQFLFEYFSETQRNKGNFPGRFSGRQFSNSRSEMNVSTLELGDSALYLCASSAQGVDNSPLHFGNGTRLTVT.